This T cell receptor beta chain was captured in a study of blood T cell repertoires in COVID-19. Across the study: Italy, Spain and the United States were the sources of the convalescent and acute COVID-19 samples. The analysed material was cDNA or gDNA that came from T cells, B-cell-depleted T cells, or PBMCs.

In the authors' methods: Amplifying reference gene primers gave estimates of nucleated cell counts. Assay used: immunoSEQ multiplex PCR; TCRdb lists only in-frame clones, some missing. V and J calls and clone size come straight from that table; D and trimming were deduced from the DNA. The sample carries roughly 140,000 clones, over 80% recorded once. This clone was detected a few times. The V and J ends lost 5 bases and 8 bases, in that order; junction bases with no gene match: 7. This CDR3 has 14 residues. Per the germline V gene, CDR1 is SGHTA and CDR2 is FQGNSA. This clonotype was obtained from a woman older than 75 with acute or convalescent COVID-19. Sequences were obtained from peripheral blood. The genes are TRBV7-2 and TRBJ1-4, with 8 bases that match TRBD1. As DNA, the CDR3 is TGTGCCAGCAGCCCAGGGGGCTTAGGAGAAAAACTGTTTTTT. Amino acids: CASSPGGLGEKLFF.